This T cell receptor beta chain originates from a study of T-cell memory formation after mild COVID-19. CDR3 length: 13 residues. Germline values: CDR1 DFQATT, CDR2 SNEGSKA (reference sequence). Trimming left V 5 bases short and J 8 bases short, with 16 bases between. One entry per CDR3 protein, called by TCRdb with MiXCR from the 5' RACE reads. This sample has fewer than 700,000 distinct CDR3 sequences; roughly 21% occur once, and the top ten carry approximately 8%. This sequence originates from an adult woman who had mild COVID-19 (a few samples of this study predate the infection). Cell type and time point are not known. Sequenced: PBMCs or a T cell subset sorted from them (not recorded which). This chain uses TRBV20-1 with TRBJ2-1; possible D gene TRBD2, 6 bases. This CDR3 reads CSASWTTPDEQFF. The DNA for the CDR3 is TGCAGTGCTTCGTGGACTACTCCGGATGAGCAGTTCTTC.